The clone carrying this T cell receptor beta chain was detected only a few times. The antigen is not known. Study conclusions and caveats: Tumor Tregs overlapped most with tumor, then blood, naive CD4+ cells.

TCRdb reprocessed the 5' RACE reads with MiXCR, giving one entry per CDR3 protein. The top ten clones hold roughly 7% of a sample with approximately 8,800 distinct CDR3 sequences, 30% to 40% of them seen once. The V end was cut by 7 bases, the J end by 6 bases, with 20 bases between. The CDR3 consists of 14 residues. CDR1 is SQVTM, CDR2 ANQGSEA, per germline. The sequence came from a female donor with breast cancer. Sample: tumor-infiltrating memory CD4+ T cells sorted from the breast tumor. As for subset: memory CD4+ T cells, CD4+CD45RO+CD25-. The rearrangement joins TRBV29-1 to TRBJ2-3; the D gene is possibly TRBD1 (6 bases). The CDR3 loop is CSGDHREGGDTQYF. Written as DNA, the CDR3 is TGCAGCGGGGACCACAGGGAAGGTGGGGATACGCAGTATTTT.